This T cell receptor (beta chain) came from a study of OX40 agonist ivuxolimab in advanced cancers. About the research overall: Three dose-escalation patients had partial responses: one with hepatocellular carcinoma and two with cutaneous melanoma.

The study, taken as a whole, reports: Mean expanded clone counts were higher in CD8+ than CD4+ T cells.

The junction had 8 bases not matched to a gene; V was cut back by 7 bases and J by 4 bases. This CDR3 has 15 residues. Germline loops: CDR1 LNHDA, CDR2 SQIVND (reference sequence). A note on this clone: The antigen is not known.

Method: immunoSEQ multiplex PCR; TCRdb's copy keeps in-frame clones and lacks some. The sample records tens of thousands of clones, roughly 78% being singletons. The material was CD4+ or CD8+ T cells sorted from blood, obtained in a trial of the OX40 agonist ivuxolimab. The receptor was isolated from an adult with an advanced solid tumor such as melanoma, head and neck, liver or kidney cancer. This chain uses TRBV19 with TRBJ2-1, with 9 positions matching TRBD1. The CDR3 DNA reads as TGTGCCAGTACTCCGGGACAGGGTCTTTACAATGAGCAGTTCTTC. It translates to CASTPGQGLYNEQFF.